The 3 T cell receptor beta chains given below trace back to one sample, sequenced in a study of control samples from healthy donors and cancer patients. The protocol was immunoSEQ multiplex PCR, while the TCRdb copy is restricted to in-frame clones and leaves out a portion. Of about 120,000 clones in the sample, approximately 90% were seen once. Sequencing used blood. These TCRs come from a woman aged 70-85 years in good health.

The chain links TRBV7-2 to TRBJ1-1, with a weak D call TRBD1 (6 bases). V lost 5 bases and J lost 2, with 15 bases in between. Germline lookup yields CDR1 SGHTA and CDR2 FQGNSA. The CDR3 has 15 amino acids. The CDR3 protein is CASSTQTGTNTEAFF. The CDR3 DNA is TGTGCCAGCAGCACTCAGACAGGCACAAACACTGAAGCTTTCTTT. The variable domain in full, completed from reference TRBV7-2 and TRBJ1-1, reads GAGVSQSPSNKVTEKGKDVELRCDPISGHTALYWYRQSLGQGLEFLIYFQGNSAPDKSGLPSDRFSAERTGGSVSTLTIQRTQQEDSAVYLCASSTQTGTNTEAFFGQGTRLTVV.

The chain recombines TRBV11-1 with TRBJ1-3; D possibly corresponds to TRBD1 (6 bases). Trimming took off 5 bases at V and 0 bases at J, with 11 bases between the two ends. The CDR3 covers 15 residues. Germline lookup yields CDR1 SGHAT and CDR2 FQDESV (reference sequence). The CDR3 nucleotides are TGTGCCAGCAGCACACAGGGCCTCTCTGGAAACACCATATATTTT. Translating gives CASSTQGLSGNTIYF.

The chain's CDR3 is CASSLRGVDGYTF. CDR3 sequence (DNA): TGTGCCAGCAGCCTCCGGGGGGTCGATGGCTACACCTTC. This chain uses TRBV6-6 with TRBJ1-2; perhaps TRBD1 as D (5 bases). The CDR3 extends over 13 amino acids. Looked up from germline, CDR1 is MNHNY and CDR2 is SVGAGI (reference sequence). With 6 bases removed from V and 6 bases from J, the gap between germline ends came to 14 bases.